The rows below give T cell receptor beta chains drawn from one sample of a study of T-cell memory formation after mild COVID-19. Via MiXCR, TCRdb re-called the 5' RACE reads, giving one row per CDR3 protein. Here the sample spans 200,000 to 300,000 distinct CDR3 sequences, over 15% being singletons. The material sequenced was PBMCs or a T cell subset sorted from them (not recorded which). The origin of the receptors is a man between 18 and 35 years old who had mild COVID-19 (a few samples of this study predate the infection). Cell type and time point are not known. Each CDR3 is given with its conserved first and last residue. A D gene is named only where the DNA matches it firmly. Clone size is given for some rows only: seen once, a few or many times, or a class if the clone is expanded.

clone size,V gene,J gene,D gene,CDR3 DNA,CDR3 protein
few,TRBV4-3,TRBJ2-6,NA,TGCGCCAGCAGCCAGTTATCTGGGGCCAACGTCCTGACTTTC,CASSQLSGANVLTF
few,TRBV7-9,TRBJ1-6,NA,TGTGCCAGCAGCTTATGGAACAGGGCGGATTCACCCCTCCACTTT,CASSLWNRADSPLHF
NA,TRBV10-3,TRBJ2-3,NA,TGTGCCATCAGTCCCCGAGAGGCAGATACGCAGTATTTT,CAISPREADTQYF
NA,TRBV7-9,TRBJ2-5,TRBD2,TGTGCCAGCAGCTCCGGACTAGACGAGACCCAGTACTTC,CASSSGLDETQYF
NA,TRBV6-5,TRBJ2-3,NA,TGTGCCAGCAGAGGCCGATGGCATACAAAGTCTCCAACAGATACGCAGTATTTT,CASRGRWHTKSPTDTQYF
few,TRBV12-3/TRBV12-4,TRBJ2-1,NA,TGTGCCAGCAGTGCCCCCCGGAGGGGCCGGAACAATGAGCAGTTCTTC,CASSAPRRGRNNEQFF
NA,TRBV24-1,TRBJ1-1,NA,TGTGCCACCAGGTTGGAGGTGATGAACACTGAAGCTTTCTTT,CATRLEVMNTEAFF
few,TRBV7-3,TRBJ2-2,TRBD1,TGTGCCAGCAGCACCGGACAGGGTAGCTACACCGGGGAGCTGTTTTTT,CASSTGQGSYTGELFF
NA,TRBV5-1,TRBJ2-5,TRBD1,TGCGCCAGCAGCTTGGCCGGACAGGGACAAGAGACCCAGTACTTC,CASSLAGQGQETQYF
NA,TRBV25-1,TRBJ2-5,NA,TGTGCCAGCATGACAGATCAAGAGACCCAGTACTTC,CASMTDQETQYF
NA,TRBV6-5,TRBJ2-7,NA,TGTGCCAGCAGTATCCGTGCGGGGTCCTACGAGCAGTACTTC,CASSIRAGSYEQYF
NA,TRBV9,TRBJ1-2,NA,TGTGCCAGCAGCCCTTACTACAGTGGCTATGGCTACACCTTC,CASSPYYSGYGYTF
few,TRBV9,TRBJ2-6,NA,TGTGCCAGCAGCGTACTAGCTGGGGCCAACGTCCTGACTTTC,CASSVLAGANVLTF
few,TRBV7-2,TRBJ2-2,NA,TGTGCCAGCAGTACTAACCAGGGGTTGGGCGGGGAGCTGTTTTTT,CASSTNQGLGGELFF
few,TRBV27,TRBJ2-7,TRBD2,TGTGCCAGCAGTTATAGCGGGGGGCCCGACTACGAGCAGTACTTC,CASSYSGGPDYEQYF
few,TRBV15,TRBJ2-5,NA,TGTGCCACCAGCAGAGATCAAGCCCAAGAGACCCAGTACTTC,CATSRDQAQETQYF
few,TRBV29-1,TRBJ2-5,NA,TGCAGCGTGGCCACCCCCTGGGAGACCCAGTACTTC,CSVATPWETQYF
few,TRBV7-8,TRBJ1-2,NA,TGTGCCAGCAGCTTAGCGCCGGGCCCAAACTATGGCTACACCTTC,CASSLAPGPNYGYTF
NA,TRBV4-1,TRBJ2-7,TRBD1,TGCGCCAGCAGCCAAGCGGGACAGTACTTAAGCGAGCAGTACTTC,CASSQAGQYLSEQYF
NA,TRBV6-2/TRBV6-3,TRBJ2-3,NA,TGTGCCAGCAGTTCGGAAAGGGATAGCACAGATACGCAGTATTTT,CASSSERDSTDTQYF
many,TRBV6-2/TRBV6-3,TRBJ1-5,TRBD1,TGTGCCAGCAGTTTGGGACAGGGTGCCCAGCCCCAGCATTTT,CASSLGQGAQPQHF
few,TRBV12-3/TRBV12-4,TRBJ1-2,NA,TGTGCCAGCACCCTTGAAGACGTTTTCGATGGCTACACCTTC,CASTLEDVFDGYTF
NA,TRBV5-1,TRBJ2-5,NA,TGCGCCAGCAGCCCCGGGGCGGAGGGGCAAGAGACCCAGTACTTC,CASSPGAEGQETQYF
NA,TRBV18,TRBJ2-5,NA,TGTGCCAGCTCACTCGTAGAAGAGACCCAGTACTTC,CASSLVEETQYF
NA,TRBV4-2,TRBJ1-1,NA,TGTGCCAGCAGCCAAGTAGGACAGATGAACACTGAAGCTTTCTTT,CASSQVGQMNTEAFF
few,TRBV5-1,TRBJ1-1,TRBD1,TGCGCCAGCAGCGGAAGCACAGGGGGCACCACTGAAGCTTTCTTT,CASSGSTGGTTEAFF
few,TRBV10-3,TRBJ1-2,TRBD1,TGTGCCATCAGTGAAACAGGGGGAATTGGCTACACCTTC,CAISETGGIGYTF
NA,TRBV18,TRBJ1-3,NA,TGTGCCAGCTCCCCTCAGCCTTCGGGCTCTGGAAACACCATATATTTT,CASSPQPSGSGNTIYF
NA,TRBV7-3,TRBJ2-3,NA,TGTGCCAGCAGCGTAGTCCCCCGAAGTCCGGATACGCAGTATTTT,CASSVVPRSPDTQYF
few,TRBV11-2,TRBJ1-1,NA,TGTGCCAGCAGCGCGAGGCGCCCAGGACACAGGAACACTGAAGCTTTCTTT,CASSARRPGHRNTEAFF